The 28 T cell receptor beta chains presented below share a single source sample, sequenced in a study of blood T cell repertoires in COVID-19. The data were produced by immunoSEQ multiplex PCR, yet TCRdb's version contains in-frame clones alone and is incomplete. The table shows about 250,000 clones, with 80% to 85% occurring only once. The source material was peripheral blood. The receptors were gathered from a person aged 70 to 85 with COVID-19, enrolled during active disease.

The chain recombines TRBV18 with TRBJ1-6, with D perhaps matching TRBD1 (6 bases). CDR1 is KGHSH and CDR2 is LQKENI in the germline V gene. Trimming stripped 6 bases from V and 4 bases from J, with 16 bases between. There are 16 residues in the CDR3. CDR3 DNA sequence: TGTGCCAGCTCCCCAAGATCCGGGACATATAATTCACCCCTCCACTTT. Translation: CASSPRSGTYNSPLHF.

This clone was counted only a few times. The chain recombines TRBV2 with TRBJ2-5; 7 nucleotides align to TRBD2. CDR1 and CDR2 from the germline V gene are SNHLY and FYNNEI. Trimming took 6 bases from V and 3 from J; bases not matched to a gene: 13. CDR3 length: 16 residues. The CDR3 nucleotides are TGTGCCAGCAGGGAGACTAGCCCGAGGACCGAAGAGACCCAGTACTTC. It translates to CASRETSPRTEETQYF.

The CDR3 DNA sequence: TGTGCCAGCAGTACGGCGAGGGAGAATGAAAAACTGTTTTTT. It codes for CASSTARENEKLFF. The chain links TRBV28 to TRBJ1-4; D call uncertain. The CDR3 runs to 14 residues. The ends were cut back, 5 bases at V and 5 bases at J, with 12 bases in the middle. The germline gives CDR1 MDHEN, CDR2 SYDVKM.

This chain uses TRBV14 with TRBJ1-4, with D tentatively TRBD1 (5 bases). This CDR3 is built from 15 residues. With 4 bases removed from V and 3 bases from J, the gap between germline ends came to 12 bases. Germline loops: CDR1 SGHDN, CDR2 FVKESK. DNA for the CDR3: TGTGCCAGCAGCCCGTGGGGGGAACCTAATGAAAAACTGTTTTTT. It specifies CASSPWGEPNEKLFF.

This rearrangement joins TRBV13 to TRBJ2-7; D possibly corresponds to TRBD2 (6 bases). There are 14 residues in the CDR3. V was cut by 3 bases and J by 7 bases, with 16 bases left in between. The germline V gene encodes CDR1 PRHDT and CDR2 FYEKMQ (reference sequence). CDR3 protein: CASSLGRGAGEQYF. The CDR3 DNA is TGTGCCAGCAGCTTGGGGCGGGGTGCTGGGGAGCAGTACTTC.

The CDR3 reads CASSLQGKGEKLFF. The CDR3 DNA reads TGTGCCAGCAGTTTACAGGGAAAGGGTGAAAAACTGTTTTTT. The chain uses TRBV28 and TRBJ1-4; TRBD1 is a possible D gene (5 bases). There are 14 residues in the CDR3. The V gene lost 2 bases and the J gene lost 7 bases, with 11 bases spanning the gap. CDR1 is MDHEN and CDR2 is SYDVKM in the germline V gene. The variable domain in full, with the rest retrieved from reference TRBV28 and TRBJ1-4, is DVKVTQSSRYLVKRTGEKVFLECVQDMDHENMFWYRQDPGLGLRLIYFSYDVKMKEKGDIPEGYSVSREKKERFSLILESASTNQTSMYLCASSLQGKGEKLFFGSGTQLSVL.

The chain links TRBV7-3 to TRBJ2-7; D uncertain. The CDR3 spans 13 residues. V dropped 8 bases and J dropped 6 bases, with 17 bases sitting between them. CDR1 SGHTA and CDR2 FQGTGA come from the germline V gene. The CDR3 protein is CASSSKVTGEQYF. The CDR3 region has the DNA TGTGCCAGCTCTTCGAAGGTTACGGGCGAGCAGTACTTC.

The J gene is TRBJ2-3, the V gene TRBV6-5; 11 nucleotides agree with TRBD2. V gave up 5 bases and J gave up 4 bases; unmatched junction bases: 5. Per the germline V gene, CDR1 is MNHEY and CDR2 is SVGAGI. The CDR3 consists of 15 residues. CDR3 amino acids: CASSLTSGSSDTQYF. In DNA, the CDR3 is TGTGCCAGCAGTCTAACTAGCGGGAGTTCAGATACGCAGTATTTT.

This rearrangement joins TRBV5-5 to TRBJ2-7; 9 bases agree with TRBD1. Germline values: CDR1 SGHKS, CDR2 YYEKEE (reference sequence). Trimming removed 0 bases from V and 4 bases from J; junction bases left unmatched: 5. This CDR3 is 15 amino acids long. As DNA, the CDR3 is TGTGCCAGCAGCTTGGGGTTGGACAGGGGATACGAGCAGTACTTC. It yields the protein CASSLGLDRGYEQYF. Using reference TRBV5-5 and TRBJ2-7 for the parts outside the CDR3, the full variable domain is DAGVTQSPTHLIKTRGQQVTLRCSPISGHKSVSWYQQVLGQGPQFIFQYYEKEERGRGNFPDRFSARQFPNYSSELNVNALLLGDSALYLCASSLGLDRGYEQYFGPGTRLTVT.

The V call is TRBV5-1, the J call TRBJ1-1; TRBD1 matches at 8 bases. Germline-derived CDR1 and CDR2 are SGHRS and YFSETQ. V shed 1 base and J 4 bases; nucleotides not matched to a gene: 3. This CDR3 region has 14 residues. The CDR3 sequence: CASSLRGQGTEAFF. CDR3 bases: TGCGCCAGCAGCTTGCGAGGACAGGGCACTGAAGCTTTCTTT. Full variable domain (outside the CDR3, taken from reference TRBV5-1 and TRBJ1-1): KAGVTQTPRYLIKTRGQQVTLSCSPISGHRSVSWYQQTPGQGLQFLFEYFSETQRNKGNFPGRFSGRQFSNSRSEMNVSTLELGDSALYLCASSLRGQGTEAFFGQGTRLTVV.

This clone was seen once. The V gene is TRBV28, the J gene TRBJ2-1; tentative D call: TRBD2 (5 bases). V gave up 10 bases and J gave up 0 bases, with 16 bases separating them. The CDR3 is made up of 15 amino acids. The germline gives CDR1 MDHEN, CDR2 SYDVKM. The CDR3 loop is CATSRSGISYNEQFF. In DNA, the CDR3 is TGTGCCACCTCGAGGAGCGGTATCTCCTACAATGAGCAGTTCTTC.

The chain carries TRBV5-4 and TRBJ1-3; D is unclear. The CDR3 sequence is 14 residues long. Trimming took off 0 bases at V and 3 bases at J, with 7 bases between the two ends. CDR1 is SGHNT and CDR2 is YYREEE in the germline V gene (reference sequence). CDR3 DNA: TGTGCCAGCAGCTTGGGGGCGTATGGAAACACCATATATTTT. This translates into CASSLGAYGNTIYF.

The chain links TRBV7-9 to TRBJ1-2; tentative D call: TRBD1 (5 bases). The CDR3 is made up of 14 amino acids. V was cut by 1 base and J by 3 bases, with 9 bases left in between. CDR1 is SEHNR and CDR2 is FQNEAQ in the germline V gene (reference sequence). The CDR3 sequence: CASSLEQGHYGYTF. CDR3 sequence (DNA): TGTGCCAGCAGCTTAGAGCAGGGCCACTATGGCTACACCTTC.

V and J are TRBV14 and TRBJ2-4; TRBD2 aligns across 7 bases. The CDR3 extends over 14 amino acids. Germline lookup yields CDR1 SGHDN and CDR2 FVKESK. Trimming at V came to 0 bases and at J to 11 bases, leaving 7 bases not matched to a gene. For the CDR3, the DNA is TGTGCCAGCAGCCAAGAAGCGGGACGGACCGTTCAGTACTTC. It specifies CASSQEAGRTVQYF.

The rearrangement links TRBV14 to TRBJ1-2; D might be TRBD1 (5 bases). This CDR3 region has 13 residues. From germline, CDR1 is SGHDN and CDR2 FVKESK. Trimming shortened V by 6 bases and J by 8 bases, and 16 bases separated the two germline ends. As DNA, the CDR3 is TGTGCCAGCAGTCCTTCTCCTAAGGGGGGCTACACCTTC. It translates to CASSPSPKGGYTF.

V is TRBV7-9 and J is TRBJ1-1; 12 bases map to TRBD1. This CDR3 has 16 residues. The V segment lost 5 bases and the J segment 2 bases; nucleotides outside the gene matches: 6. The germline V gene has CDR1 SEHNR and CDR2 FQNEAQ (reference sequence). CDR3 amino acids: CASSRTGTGGNTEAFF. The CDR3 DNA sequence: TGTGCCAGCAGCAGGACCGGGACAGGGGGCAACACTGAAGCTTTCTTT.

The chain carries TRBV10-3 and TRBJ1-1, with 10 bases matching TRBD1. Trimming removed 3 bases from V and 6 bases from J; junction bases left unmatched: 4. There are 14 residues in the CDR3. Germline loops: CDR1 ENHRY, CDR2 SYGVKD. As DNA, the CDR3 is TGTGCCATCAGTGAAGACAGGGGGCAAGCTGAAGCTTTCTTT. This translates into CAISEDRGQAEAFF.

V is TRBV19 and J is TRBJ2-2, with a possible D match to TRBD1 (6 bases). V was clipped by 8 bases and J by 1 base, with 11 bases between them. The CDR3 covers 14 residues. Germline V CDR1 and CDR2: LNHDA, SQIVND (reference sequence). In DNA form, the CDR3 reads TGTGCCAGTTCAGGGGACCTGAACACCGGGGAGCTGTTTTTT. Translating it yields CASSGDLNTGELFF. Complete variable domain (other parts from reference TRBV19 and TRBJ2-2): DGGITQSPKYLFRKEGQNVTLSCEQNLNHDAMYWYRQDPGQGLRLIYYSQIVNDFQKGDIAEGYSVSREKKESFPLTVTSAQKNPTAFYLCASSGDLNTGELFFGEGSRLTVL.

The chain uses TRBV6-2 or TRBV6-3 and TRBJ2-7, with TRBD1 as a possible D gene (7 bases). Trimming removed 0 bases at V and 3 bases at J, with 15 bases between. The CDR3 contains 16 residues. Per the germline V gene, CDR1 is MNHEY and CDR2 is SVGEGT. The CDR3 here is CASSYSSGGGIYEQYF. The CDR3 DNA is TGTGCCAGCAGTTACTCATCTGGAGGGGGCATCTACGAGCAGTACTTC.

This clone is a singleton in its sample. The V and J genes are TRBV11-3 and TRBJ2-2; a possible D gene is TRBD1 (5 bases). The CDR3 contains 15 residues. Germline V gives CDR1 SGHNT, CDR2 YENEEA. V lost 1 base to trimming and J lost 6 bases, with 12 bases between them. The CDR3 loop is CASSLGPPTAGELFF. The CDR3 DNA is TGTGCCAGCAGCTTAGGCCCCCCGACAGCCGGGGAGCTGTTTTTT.

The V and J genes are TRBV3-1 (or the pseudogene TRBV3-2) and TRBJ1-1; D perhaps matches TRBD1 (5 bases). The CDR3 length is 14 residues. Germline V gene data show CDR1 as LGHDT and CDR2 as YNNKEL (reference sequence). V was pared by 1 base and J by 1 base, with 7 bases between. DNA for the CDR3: TGTGCCAGCAGCCAAGCTACAGGGAACACTGAAGCTTTCTTT. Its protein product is CASSQATGNTEAFF.

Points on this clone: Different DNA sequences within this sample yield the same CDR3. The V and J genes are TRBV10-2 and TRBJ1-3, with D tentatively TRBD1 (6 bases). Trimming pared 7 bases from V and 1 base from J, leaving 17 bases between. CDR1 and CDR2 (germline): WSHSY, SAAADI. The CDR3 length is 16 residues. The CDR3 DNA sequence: TGCGCCAGCACCGCACGACAGGTTTCATCTGGAAACACCATATATTTT. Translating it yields CASTARQVSSGNTIYF.

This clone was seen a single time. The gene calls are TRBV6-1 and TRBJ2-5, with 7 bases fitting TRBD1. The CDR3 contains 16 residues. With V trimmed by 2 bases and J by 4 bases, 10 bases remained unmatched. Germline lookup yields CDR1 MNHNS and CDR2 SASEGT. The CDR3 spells CASSERARGNGETQYF. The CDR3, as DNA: TGTGCCAGCAGTGAAAGGGCCAGGGGGAATGGAGAGACCCAGTACTTC.

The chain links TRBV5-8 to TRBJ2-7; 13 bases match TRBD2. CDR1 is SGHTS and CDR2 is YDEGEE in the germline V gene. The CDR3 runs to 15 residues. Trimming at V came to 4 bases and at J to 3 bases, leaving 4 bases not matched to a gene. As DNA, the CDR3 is TGTGCCAGCAGCGGACTAGCGGGAGCCGACTACGAGCAGTACTTC. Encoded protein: CASSGLAGADYEQYF.

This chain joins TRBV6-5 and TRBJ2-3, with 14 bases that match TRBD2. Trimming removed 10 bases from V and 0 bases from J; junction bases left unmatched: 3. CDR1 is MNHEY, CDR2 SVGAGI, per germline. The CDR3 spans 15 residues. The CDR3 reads CAIGTSGSSTDTQYF. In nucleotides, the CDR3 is TGTGCCATCGGGACTAGCGGGAGTAGCACAGATACGCAGTATTTT.

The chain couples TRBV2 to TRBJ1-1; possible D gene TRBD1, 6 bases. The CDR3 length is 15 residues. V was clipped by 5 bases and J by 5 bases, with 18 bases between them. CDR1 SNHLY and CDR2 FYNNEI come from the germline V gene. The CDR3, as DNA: TGTGCCAGCAGTCGCCTGGGGGGGCGGTGGACTGAAGCTTTCTTT. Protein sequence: CASSRLGGRWTEAFF.

The CDR3 region has the DNA TGTGCCAGTAGTATAGAGACAGGGGAATACGAGCAGTACTTC. It yields the protein CASSIETGEYEQYF. The J gene is TRBJ2-7, the V gene TRBV19, with 8 bases identical to TRBD1. The V gene's germline CDR1 is LNHDA and CDR2 SQIVND (reference sequence). The CDR3 runs to 14 residues. The trim removed 0 bases at V and 4 bases at J, leaving 2 bases unmatched.

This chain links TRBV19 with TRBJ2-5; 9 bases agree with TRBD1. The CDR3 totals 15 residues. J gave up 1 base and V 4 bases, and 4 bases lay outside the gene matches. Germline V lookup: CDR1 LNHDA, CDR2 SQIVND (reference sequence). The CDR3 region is CASSTDRGAQETQYF. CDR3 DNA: TGTGCCAGTAGTACGGACAGGGGTGCCCAAGAGACCCAGTACTTC. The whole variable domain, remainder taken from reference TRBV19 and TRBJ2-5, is DGGITQSPKYLFRKEGQNVTLSCEQNLNHDAMYWYRQDPGQGLRLIYYSQIVNDFQKGDIAEGYSVSREKKESFPLTVTSAQKNPTAFYLCASSTDRGAQETQYFGPGTRLLVL.